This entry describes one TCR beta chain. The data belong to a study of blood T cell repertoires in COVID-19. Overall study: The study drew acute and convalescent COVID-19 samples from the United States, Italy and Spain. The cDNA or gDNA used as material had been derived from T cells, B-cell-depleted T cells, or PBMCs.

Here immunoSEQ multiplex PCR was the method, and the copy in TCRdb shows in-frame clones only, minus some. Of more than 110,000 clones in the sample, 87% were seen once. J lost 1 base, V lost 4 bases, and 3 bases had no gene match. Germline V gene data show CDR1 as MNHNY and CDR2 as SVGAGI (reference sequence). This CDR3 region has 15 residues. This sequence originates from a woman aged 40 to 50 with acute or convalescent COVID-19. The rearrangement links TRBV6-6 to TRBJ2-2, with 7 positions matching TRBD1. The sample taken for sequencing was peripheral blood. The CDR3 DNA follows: TGTGCCAGCAGTTTACGGACAGGGAACACCGGGGAGCTGTTTTTT. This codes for CASSLRTGNTGELFF.